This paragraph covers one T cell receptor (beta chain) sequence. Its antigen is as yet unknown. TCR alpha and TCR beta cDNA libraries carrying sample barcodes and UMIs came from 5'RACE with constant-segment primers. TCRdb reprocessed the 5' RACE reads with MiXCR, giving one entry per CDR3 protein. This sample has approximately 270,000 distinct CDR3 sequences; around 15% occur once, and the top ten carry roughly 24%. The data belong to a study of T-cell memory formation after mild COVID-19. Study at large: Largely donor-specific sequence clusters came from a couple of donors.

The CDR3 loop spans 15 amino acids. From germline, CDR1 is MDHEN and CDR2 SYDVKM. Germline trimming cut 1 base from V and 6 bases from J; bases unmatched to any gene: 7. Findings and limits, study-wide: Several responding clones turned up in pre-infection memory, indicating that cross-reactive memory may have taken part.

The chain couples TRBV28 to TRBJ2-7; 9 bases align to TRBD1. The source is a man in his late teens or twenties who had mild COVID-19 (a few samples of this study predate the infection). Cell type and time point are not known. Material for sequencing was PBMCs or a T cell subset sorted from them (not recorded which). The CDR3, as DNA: TGTGCCAGCAGTTTATCCGACAGGGGGTTAAGCGAGCAGTACGTC. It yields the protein CASSLSDRGLSEQYV.